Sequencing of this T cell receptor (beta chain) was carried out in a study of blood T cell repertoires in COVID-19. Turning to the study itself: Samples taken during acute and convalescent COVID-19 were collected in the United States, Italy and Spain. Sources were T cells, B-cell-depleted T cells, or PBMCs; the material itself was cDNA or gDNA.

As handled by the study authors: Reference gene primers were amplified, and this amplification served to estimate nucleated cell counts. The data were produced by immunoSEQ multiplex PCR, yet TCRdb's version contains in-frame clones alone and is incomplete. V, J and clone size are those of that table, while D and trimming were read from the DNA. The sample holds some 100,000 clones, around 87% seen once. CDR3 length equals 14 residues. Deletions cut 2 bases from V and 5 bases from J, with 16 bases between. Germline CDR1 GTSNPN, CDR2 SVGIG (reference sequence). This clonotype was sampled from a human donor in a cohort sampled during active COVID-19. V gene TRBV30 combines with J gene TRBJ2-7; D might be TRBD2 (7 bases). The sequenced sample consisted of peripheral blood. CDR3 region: CAWSPWGGMNEQYF. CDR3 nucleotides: TGTGCCTGGAGTCCTTGGGGGGGCATGAACGAGCAGTACTTC. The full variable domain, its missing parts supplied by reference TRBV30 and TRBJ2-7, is SQTIHQWPATLVQPVGSPLSLECTVEGTSNPNLYWYRQAAGRGLQLLFYSVGIGQISSEVPQNLSASRPQDRQFILSSKKLLLSDSGFYLCAWSPWGGMNEQYFGPGTRLTVT.